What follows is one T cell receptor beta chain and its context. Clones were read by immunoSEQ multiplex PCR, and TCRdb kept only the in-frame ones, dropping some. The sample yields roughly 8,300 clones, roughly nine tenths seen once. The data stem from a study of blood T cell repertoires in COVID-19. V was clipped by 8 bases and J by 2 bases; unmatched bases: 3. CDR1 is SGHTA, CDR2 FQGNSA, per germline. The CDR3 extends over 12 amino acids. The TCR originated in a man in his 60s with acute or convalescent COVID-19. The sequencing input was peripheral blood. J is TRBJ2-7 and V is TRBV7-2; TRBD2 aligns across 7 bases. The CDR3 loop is CASGGRAYEQYF. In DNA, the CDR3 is TGTGCCAGCGGGGGGAGGGCCTACGAGCAGTACTTC.